This passage covers 9 T cell receptor beta chains from one sample sequenced in a study of cytomegalovirus exposure and HLA in healthy donors. The protocol was immunoSEQ multiplex PCR, while the TCRdb copy is restricted to in-frame clones and leaves out a portion. The repertoire holds about 400,000 clones, with just over 85% as singletons. What was sequenced was PBMCs. The receptors were gathered from a woman aged 18-29 years in good health and CMV-seronegative.

There are a few counts of this clone. The CDR3 DNA follows: TGCGCCAGCAGCTTGGATACGAGCGGGGAGGAAGAGCAGTACTTC. It codes for CASSLDTSGEEEQYF. The J gene is TRBJ2-7, the V gene TRBV5-1, with 7 bases identical to TRBD2. V gave up 0 bases and J gave up 7 bases; unmatched junction bases: 10. CDR1 is SGHRS, CDR2 YFSETQ, per germline. The CDR3 length is 15 residues.

CDR3 in amino acids: CASSYSGQGEEQYF. In nucleotides, the CDR3 is TGTGCCAGCAGTTACTCAGGCCAGGGGGAAGAGCAGTACTTC. The V and J genes are TRBV6-5 and TRBJ2-7, with 7 bases that match TRBD1. Germline V gene data show CDR1 as MNHEY and CDR2 as SVGAGI. CDR3 length equals 14 residues. Losses at the gene ends were 0 bases for V and 7 bases for J; bases not matched to a gene: 6.

This clone was counted a single time. CDR3 in DNA: TGTGCCAGCAGTTTGTTAGCGGGGGGCTGGTCAGATACGCAGTATTTT. Protein product: CASSLLAGGWSDTQYF. The J gene is TRBJ2-3, the V gene TRBV27; 10 nucleotides align to TRBD2. Germline V gene lookup returns CDR1 MNHEY and CDR2 SMNVEV (reference sequence). The CDR3 is made up of 16 amino acids. V lost 3 bases and J lost 4; bases outside the gene matches: 7.

J is TRBJ2-5 and V is TRBV15; 10 positions agree with TRBD1. CDR1 is LNHNV and CDR2 is YYDKDF in the germline V gene (reference sequence). The CDR3 runs to 15 residues. After removal of 3 bases from V and 4 bases from J, the junction contained 5 bases not matched to a gene. The CDR3 DNA reads as TGTGCCACCAGCAGGAGACAGGGGGCAATAGAGACCCAGTACTTC. Translating it yields CATSRRQGAIETQYF.

The V gene is TRBV19, the J gene TRBJ2-3; D gene unclear. From germline, CDR1 is LNHDA and CDR2 SQIVND (reference sequence). CDR3 length equals 13 residues. V was pared by 6 bases and J by 2 bases, with 9 bases between. Here the CDR3 DNA reads TGTGCCAGTAGCGCTATACTCACAGATACGCAGTATTTT. Translating gives CASSAILTDTQYF.

The J gene is TRBJ2-7, the V gene TRBV29-1; D gene uncertain. CDR3 length: 12 amino acids. Trimming removed 4 bases from V and 2 bases from J, with 9 bases in between. The germline CDR1 and CDR2 sequences are SQVTM and ANQGSEA. The CDR3 here is CSVAQQAYEQYF. CDR3 bases: TGCAGCGTTGCCCAGCAGGCCTACGAGCAGTACTTC.

V gene TRBV6-1 combines with J gene TRBJ1-4, with D tentatively TRBD1 (5 bases). V gave up 6 bases and J gave up 8 bases, with 19 bases separating them. In germline, CDR1 is MNHNS, CDR2 SASEGT. There are 15 residues in the CDR3. The CDR3 is CASSITGGAGEKLFF. CDR3 sequence (DNA): TGTGCCAGCAGCATTACAGGAGGGGCAGGGGAAAAACTGTTTTTT.

In regard to this clone: An end of the junction differs from the germline gene, which may be a read error. The chain combines TRBV6-5 with TRBJ2-3, with D unclear. The CDR3 is made up of 13 amino acids. Germline CDR1 MNHEY, CDR2 SVGAGI. The CDR3 spells CAGSEYPTDTQYF. Here the CDR3 DNA reads TGTGCCGGCAGTGAGTACCCCACAGATACGCAGTATTTT.

The chain uses TRBV18 and TRBJ2-2; D gene ambiguous. Germline V lookup: CDR1 KGHSH, CDR2 LQKENI. Trimming shortened V by 4 bases and J by 5 bases, and 11 bases separated the two germline ends. This CDR3 spans 14 amino acids. The CDR3 sequence is CASSQTRSTGELFF. CDR3 DNA: TGTGCCAGCTCACAAACACGGAGTACCGGGGAGCTGTTTTTT. Looking up the rest from reference TRBV18 and TRBJ2-2 gives the full variable domain: NAGVMQNPRHLVRRRGQEARLRCSPMKGHSHVYWYRQLPEEGLKFMVYLQKENIIDESGMPKERFSAEFPKEGPSILRIQQVVRGDSAAYFCASSQTRSTGELFFGEGSRLTVL.